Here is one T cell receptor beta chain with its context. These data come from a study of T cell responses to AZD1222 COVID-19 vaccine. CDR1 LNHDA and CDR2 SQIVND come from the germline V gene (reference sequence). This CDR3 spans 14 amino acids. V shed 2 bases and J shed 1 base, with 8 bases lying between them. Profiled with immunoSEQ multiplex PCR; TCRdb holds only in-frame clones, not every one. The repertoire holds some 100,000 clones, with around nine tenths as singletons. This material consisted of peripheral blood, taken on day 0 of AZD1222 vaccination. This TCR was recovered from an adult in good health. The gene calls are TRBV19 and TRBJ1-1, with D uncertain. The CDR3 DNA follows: TGTGCCAGTAGTATAAGCCGAGAGAACACTGAAGCTTTCTTT. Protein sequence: CASSISRENTEAFF.